One TCR beta chain is described in this entry. The sample comes from a study of blood T cell repertoires in COVID-19. Study-wide background: PBMCs, B-cell-depleted T cells, or T cells were the source of the cDNA or gDNA that made up the material.

Authors' processing steps: Nucleated cell counts were estimated from reference gene primer amplification. Sequencing was performed with immunoSEQ multiplex PCR; in TCRdb, only in-frame clones are kept and a portion is missing. The DNA gave D and trimming, while V, J and clone size come from that table. The sample records 150,000 or so clones, roughly 86% being singletons. Germline V CDR1 and CDR2: MDHEN, SYDVKM. This CDR3 has 16 residues. V gave up 2 bases and J gave up 4 bases, with 17 bases separating them. The receptor's source is a human donor with acute or convalescent COVID-19. The donor label of this sample is uncertain. The genes are TRBV28 and TRBJ1-1; D gene uncertain. The specimen was peripheral blood. CDR3 region: CASSLRRGVGITEAFF. Here the CDR3 DNA reads TGTGCCAGCAGTTTAAGGCGGGGAGTAGGGATCACTGAAGCTTTCTTT.